The entry below gives a single TCR beta chain sequence along with its context. The germline gives CDR1 SNHLY, CDR2 FYNNEI. The CDR3 is made up of 13 amino acids. V was shortened by 10 bases and J by 0 bases, with 13 bases between the two germline ends. The entry originates in a study of T cell changes during pregnancy in multiple sclerosis. Measured with immunoSEQ multiplex PCR; TCRdb has only the in-frame clones, and not every one. The repertoire holds under 25,000 clones, with around 85% as singletons. The chain couples TRBV2 to TRBJ2-7; D unresolved. The TCR originated in a female donor in good health, enrolled as a control in a pregnancy study. Sequenced material: CD8+ T cells from peripheral blood mononuclear cells, taken in the first trimester of pregnancy. The CDR3 DNA follows: TGTGCCACTTTGGCGGTCAGCTCCTACGAGCAGTACTTC. Amino acids: CATLAVSSYEQYF.